These T cell receptor beta chains were read from a single sample in a study of T-cell reconstitution after alpha-beta-depleted transplantation in children. TCRdb recomputed calls from the PCR reads with MiXCR, one row per CDR3 protein. The profile shows about 240,000 distinct CDR3 sequences, about a quarter of them singletons. Sequencing was performed on PBMCs, taken before TCRalphabeta/CD19-depleted stem cell transplant. The source of these receptors is a girl aged 2-10 years with Fanconi anemia, due to receive a stem cell transplant. CDR3s include the opening cysteine and the closing phenylalanine or tryptophan. Fields, in order: CDR3 length, V gene, clone size, D gene, J gene, CDR3 DNA, CDR3 protein. The D gene is left open where the match is weak. Size tells how often a clone was seen (once, few, many) or the class of an expanded clone, and some rows leave it out.

>13|TRBV10-3|few|.|TRBJ1-2
TGTGCCATCAGTGAGGTCCGGAGTTATGGCTACACCTTC
CAISEVRSYGYTF
>11|TRBV20-1|.|.|TRBJ2-4
TGCAGTGTGAGCCCTGGGAACATTCAGTACTTC
CSVSPGNIQYF
>15|TRBV28|many|.|TRBJ1-2
TGTGCCAGCAGATGGTGGGGAGGGAACAACTATGGCTACACCTTC
CASRWWGGNNYGYTF
>18|TRBV12-3/TRBV12-4|.|.|TRBJ2-2
TGTGCCAGCAGTTTAGCGCGAGGCCCGTCGACTAACACCGGGGAGCTGTTTTTT
CASSLARGPSTNTGELFF
>12|TRBV5-1|many|.|TRBJ2-7
TGCGCCAGCATGGACGGTTCCGACGAGCAGTACTTC
CASMDGSDEQYF
>14|TRBV20-1|.|TRBD1|TRBJ1-5
TGCAGTGCCCCGGACAGGGGGCTGGTTCAGCCCCAGCATTTT
CSAPDRGLVQPQHF
>13|TRBV7-3|.|.|TRBJ1-1
TGTGCCAGCAGATCCACACTGAACACTGAAGCTTTCTTT
CASRSTLNTEAFF
>13|TRBV7-6|.|.|TRBJ2-7
TGTGCCAGCAGCTTAGGGGCTAGGGCCGAGCAGTACTTC
CASSLGARAEQYF
>14|TRBV29-1|few|.|TRBJ2-5
TGCAGCGCTGAGGGGGGCTGGGTCCAAGAGACCCAGTACTTC
CSAEGGWVQETQYF
>15|TRBV6-5|many|.|TRBJ2-3
TGTGCCAGCAGTTACTGGGTGGGGGCGCGTGATACGCAGTATTTT
CASSYWVGARDTQYF
>13|TRBV29-1|many|TRBD1|TRBJ2-5
TGCAGCGTGAAGGACAGGGGGCAAGAGACCCAGTACTTC
CSVKDRGQETQYF
>13|TRBV12-3/TRBV12-4|.|.|TRBJ1-5
TGTGCCAGCACTTTGACAGGCAATCAGCCCCAGCATTTT
CASTLTGNQPQHF
>14|TRBV15|many|.|TRBJ1-3
TGTGCCACCGCCCCTACCCTCTCTGGAAACACCATATATTTT
CATAPTLSGNTIYF
>16|TRBV20-1|many|.|TRBJ1-5
TGCAGTGCTAGAGATAGTGGGGGACTCCCGGATCAGCCCCAGCATTTT
CSARDSGGLPDQPQHF
>13|TRBV27|.|.|TRBJ2-3
TGTGCCAGCAGTTTTAGGGAGCCAGATACGCAGTATTTT
CASSFREPDTQYF
>15|TRBV6-1|.|.|TRBJ2-7
TGTGCCAGCAGTGAATTGAGTGACCCACCCTACGAGCAGTACTTC
CASSELSDPPYEQYF
>15|TRBV5-1|few|.|TRBJ2-1
TGCGCCAGCAGCGGGGGGAGCAGCTCCTACAATGAGCAGTTCTTC
CASSGGSSSYNEQFF
>13|TRBV28|.|TRBD2|TRBJ2-1
TGTGCCAGCAGTTTAGAAAGCGGGGTTGAGCAGTTCTTC
CASSLESGVEQFF
>14|TRBV28|few|TRBD2|TRBJ2-7
TGTGCCAGCAGTTTAGCGCGGGAGCTCAACGAGCAGTACTTC
CASSLARELNEQYF
>13|TRBV28|many|TRBD1|TRBJ1-2
TGTGCCAGCAATTCAGGGGGCAACTATGGCTACACCTTC
CASNSGGNYGYTF
>13|TRBV20-1|many|TRBD1|TRBJ1-5
TGCAGTGCTTCCGGGACAGGGGATCAGCCCCAGCATTTT
CSASGTGDQPQHF
>14|TRBV2|.|.|TRBJ1-1
TGTGCCAGCAGTGAAGCGCCGGGGGGGCCTGAAGCTTTCTTT
CASSEAPGGPEAFF
>15|TRBV20-1|.|.|TRBJ1-5
TGCAGTGCTACAGGACCGGGAGTCATCAATCAGCCCCAGCATTTT
CSATGPGVINQPQHF
>18|TRBV20-1|.|TRBD2|TRBJ2-3
TGCAGTGCTAGAGATGAAAGCGGGAGGGCGATAATCACAGATACGCAGTATTTT
CSARDESGRAIITDTQYF
>12|TRBV18|few|.|TRBJ2-1
TGTGCCAGCTCACCGTTCTCTCATGAGCAGTTCTTC
CASSPFSHEQFF
>14|TRBV6-1|.|.|TRBJ1-1
TGTGCCAGCAGTGAATGGGGGATGAACACTGAAGCTTTCTTT
CASSEWGMNTEAFF